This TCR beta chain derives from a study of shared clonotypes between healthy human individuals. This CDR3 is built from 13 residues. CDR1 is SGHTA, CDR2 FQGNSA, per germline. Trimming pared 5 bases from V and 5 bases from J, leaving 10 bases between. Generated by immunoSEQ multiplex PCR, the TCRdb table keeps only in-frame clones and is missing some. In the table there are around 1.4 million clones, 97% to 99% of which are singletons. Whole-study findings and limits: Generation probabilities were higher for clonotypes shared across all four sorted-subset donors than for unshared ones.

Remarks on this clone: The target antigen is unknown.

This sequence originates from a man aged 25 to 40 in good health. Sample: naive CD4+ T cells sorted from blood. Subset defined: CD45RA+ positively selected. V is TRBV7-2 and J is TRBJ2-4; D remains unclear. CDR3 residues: CASSPRTQNIQYF. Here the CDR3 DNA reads TGTGCCAGCAGCCCAAGGACCCAAAACATTCAGTACTTC.